The entry below gives a single T cell receptor (beta chain) sequence along with its context. What it recognizes is unknown. The CDR3 is 15 residues long. Trimming cost V 2 bases and J 11 bases; bases outside gene matches: 8. Time point given: after preoperative PTX-NDP chemotherapy. Before surgery, patients were given preoperative paclitaxel-nedaplatin chemotherapy. TCRdb analysed the PCR reads with MiXCR anew, one entry per CDR3 protein. The sample consists of approximately 20,000 distinct CDR3 sequences, approximately 44% of them appearing once. The record originates from a study of esophageal squamous cell carcinoma under preoperative chemotherapy. Across the whole study: Samples included peripheral blood T cells as well as tumor-infiltrating lymphocytes.

Study-level results: Clonal contraction, more than amplification, hit abundant clones after paclitaxel-nedaplatin. Peripheral T cells migrating into the tumor appeared to partly supply post-treatment tumor-infiltrating lymphocytes.

This rearrangement joins TRBV12-3 or TRBV12-4 to TRBJ2-2; TRBD2 matches at 10 bases. The specimen was collected from a patient given preoperative chemotherapy. The receptor was isolated from a human donor with esophageal squamous cell carcinoma. The donor label of this sample is uncertain. DNA for the CDR3: TGTGCCAGCAGTTTAACGGGACTAGCGTCAGATGAGCTGTTTTTT. Translating gives CASSLTGLASDELFF.